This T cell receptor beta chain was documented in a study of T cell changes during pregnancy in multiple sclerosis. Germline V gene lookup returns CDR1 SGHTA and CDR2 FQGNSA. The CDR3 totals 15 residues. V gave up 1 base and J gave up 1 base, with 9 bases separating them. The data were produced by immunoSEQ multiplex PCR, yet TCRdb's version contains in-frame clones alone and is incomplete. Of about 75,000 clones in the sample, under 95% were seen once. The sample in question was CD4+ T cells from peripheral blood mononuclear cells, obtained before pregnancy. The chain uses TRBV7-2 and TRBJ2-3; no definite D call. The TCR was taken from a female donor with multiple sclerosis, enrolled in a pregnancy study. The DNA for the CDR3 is TGTGCCAGCAGCTTAGTGGGCTTGGGCACAGATACGCAGTATTTT. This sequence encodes CASSLVGLGTDTQYF. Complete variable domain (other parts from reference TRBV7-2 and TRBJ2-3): GAGVSQSPSNKVTEKGKDVELRCDPISGHTALYWYRQSLGQGLEFLIYFQGNSAPDKSGLPSDRFSAERTGGSVSTLTIQRTQQEDSAVYLCASSLVGLGTDTQYFGPGTRLTVL.